This T cell receptor (beta chain) was observed in a study of blood T cell repertoires in COVID-19. Study-wide context: Recovered status in Cohort 3 required two negative PCRs, clearance, or symptom resolution. In each case, the material was cDNA or gDNA derived from T cells, B-cell-depleted T cells, or PBMCs.

Under the authors' procedure: Amplification of reference gene primers provided the estimated nucleated cell counts. Clones were read by immunoSEQ multiplex PCR, and TCRdb kept only the in-frame ones, dropping some. That table supplies the V and J calls and clone size; D and trimming were determined from the DNA. Altogether fewer than 200,000 clones are present, 70% to 80% being singletons, with the ten largest covering around 17%. The CDR3 is 15 residues long. The V gene lost 1 base and the J gene lost 4 bases, with 13 bases spanning the gap. The germline V gene encodes CDR1 SEHNR and CDR2 FQNEAQ (reference sequence). Cohort assignment relied on participant-reported clinical history.

The chain couples TRBV7-9 to TRBJ1-2; D perhaps matches TRBD1 (5 bases). The receptor was derived from a woman in her seventies in a cohort exposed to, infected with or recovered from COVID-19 (not recorded which). Source material: PBMCs or T cells enriched from blood (not recorded which). The CDR3 DNA follows: TGTGCCAGCAGCTTAGGCCCTGGAGGGACCTATGGCTACACCTTC. Its protein is CASSLGPGGTYGYTF.